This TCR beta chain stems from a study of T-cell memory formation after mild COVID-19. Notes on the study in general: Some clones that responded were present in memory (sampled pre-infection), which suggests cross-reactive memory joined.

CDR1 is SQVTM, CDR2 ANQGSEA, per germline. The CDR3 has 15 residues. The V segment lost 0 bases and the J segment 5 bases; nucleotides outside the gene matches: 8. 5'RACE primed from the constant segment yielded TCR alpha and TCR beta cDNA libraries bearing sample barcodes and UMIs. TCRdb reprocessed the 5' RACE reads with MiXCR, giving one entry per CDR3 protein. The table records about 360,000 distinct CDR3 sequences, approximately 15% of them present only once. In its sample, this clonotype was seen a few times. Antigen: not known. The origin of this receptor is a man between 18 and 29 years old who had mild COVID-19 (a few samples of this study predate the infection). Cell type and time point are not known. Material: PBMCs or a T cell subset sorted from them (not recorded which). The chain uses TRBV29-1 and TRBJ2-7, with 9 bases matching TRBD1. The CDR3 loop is CSVEDPGQGNHEQYF. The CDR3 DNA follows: TGCAGCGTTGAAGATCCGGGACAGGGTAACCACGAGCAGTACTTC.